Here is one T cell receptor beta chain with its context. The target antigen is unknown. These data originate in a study of CD8+ T cells in alopecia areata. Study details: A regimen of oral tofacitinib, 5 to 10 mg twice daily, was given to treated patients. Tofacitinib treatment spanned 6 to 18 months, with 6 months off drug afterward. Study-level findings and limits: Sequencing of scalp samples also includes resident alphabeta T cells from normal skin.

Sequencing relied on a cDNA template that was reverse transcribed from extracted RNA. Here immunoSEQ multiplex PCR was the method, and the copy in TCRdb shows in-frame clones only, minus some. Of about 190,000 clones in the sample, 45% to 65% were seen once. Indicated treatment: oral pan-JAK inhibitor, 5-10 mg twice daily. The TCR sequence derives from a human donor with alopecia areata. The sequencing here drew on CD4+ T cells sorted from blood, taken at week 4, from a patient treated with tofacitinib.

The CDR3 nucleotides read TGTGCCATCAGTAGGCGGGAGGCCGACGGAGATACGCAGTATTTT. Protein product: CAISRREADGDTQYF. The chain carries TRBV10-3 and TRBJ2-3, with 8 bases matching TRBD2. The V gene end was trimmed by 5 bases and the J gene end by 5 bases; junction bases not matched to a gene: 9. The CDR3 contains 15 residues. The V gene's germline CDR1 is ENHRY and CDR2 SYGVKD.